This is a list of T cell receptor beta chains from one sample in a study of blood T cell repertoires in COVID-19. Assay: immunoSEQ multiplex PCR; the TCRdb copy retains only in-frame clones and omits some. The sample has approximately 94,000 clones; approximately 90% are singletons. The sample comprised peripheral blood. The receptors here all came from a man aged 45-60 years with active COVID-19. The CDR3 runs from the conserved cysteine through the conserved F or W. Each record gives: V gene, clone size, CDR3 protein. Size values are once, few and many counts, or a class for expanded clones, and some rows have none.

TRBV5-4 | . | CASSGDGSDTQYF
TRBV12-3/TRBV12-4 | . | CASSRVRSEAFF
TRBV7-2 | . | CASSLSSGRNEQFF
TRBV7-9 | . | CASSPRGKETQYF
TRBV7-2 | . | CASSSGLRVYEQYF
TRBV12-3/TRBV12-4 | . | CASSQEGGEQFF
TRBV7-2 | . | CASSLRQGGREQYF
TRBV12-3/TRBV12-4 | . | CASSLKPGELFF
TRBV5-1 | . | CASSLGQKETQYF
TRBV24-1 | . | CATSDLPPQGAGRVGSTDTQYF
TRBV12-3/TRBV12-4 | . | CASRADKETQYF
TRBV6-5 | . | CASSYSRGAYEQYF
TRBV7-2 | . | CASSLFSNHYEQYF
TRBV6-1 | once | CASSEYSFGNTIYF
TRBV5-1 | . | CASTRLAGVNEQFF
TRBV5-1 | . | CASSPEGLAGTYEQYF
TRBV5-1 | . | CASSITGQGTEAFF
TRBV19 | . | CASSLTTGTVFSYGYTF
TRBV6-5 | . | CASRSRGSNTEAFF
TRBV19 | . | CASRGQGVETQYF
TRBV5-1 | . | CASSLAGTSGYNEQFF
TRBV5-6 | . | CASRTDFNSPLHF
TRBV6-5 | . | CASHRELHSPLHF
TRBV19 | . | CAIRWGGRTGELFF
TRBV19 | once | CASSGRTGRVSVNTEAFF
TRBV6-5 | . | CASKSLPGQETQYF
TRBV5-4 | . | CASTRQGSYNEQFF